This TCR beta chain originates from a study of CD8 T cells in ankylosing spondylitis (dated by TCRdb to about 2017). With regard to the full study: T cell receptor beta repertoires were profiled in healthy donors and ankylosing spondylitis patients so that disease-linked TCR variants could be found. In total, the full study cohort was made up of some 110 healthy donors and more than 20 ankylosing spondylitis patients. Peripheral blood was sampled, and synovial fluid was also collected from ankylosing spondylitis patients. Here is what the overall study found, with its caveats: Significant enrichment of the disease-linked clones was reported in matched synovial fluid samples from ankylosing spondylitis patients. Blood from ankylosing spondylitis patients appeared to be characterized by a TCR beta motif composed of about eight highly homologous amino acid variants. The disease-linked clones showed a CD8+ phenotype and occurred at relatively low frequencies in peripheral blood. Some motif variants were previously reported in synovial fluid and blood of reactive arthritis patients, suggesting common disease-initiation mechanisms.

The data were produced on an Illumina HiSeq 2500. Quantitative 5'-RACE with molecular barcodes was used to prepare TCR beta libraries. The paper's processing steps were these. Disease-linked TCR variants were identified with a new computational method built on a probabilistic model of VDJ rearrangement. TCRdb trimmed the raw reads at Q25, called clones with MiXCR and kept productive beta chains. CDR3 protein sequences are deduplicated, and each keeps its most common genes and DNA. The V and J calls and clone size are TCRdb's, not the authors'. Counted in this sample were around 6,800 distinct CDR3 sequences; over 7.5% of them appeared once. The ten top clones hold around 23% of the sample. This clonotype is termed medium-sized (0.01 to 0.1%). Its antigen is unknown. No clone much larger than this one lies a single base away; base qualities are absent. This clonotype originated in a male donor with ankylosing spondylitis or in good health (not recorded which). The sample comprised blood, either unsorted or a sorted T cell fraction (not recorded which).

CDR3 region: CASSVVPYSDTQYF. The DNA sequence reads TGTGCCAGCAGCGTAGTTCCCTACTCAGATACGCAGTATTTT. The rearrangement combines TRBV9 with TRBJ2-3, with no confidently assigned D gene. V is shortened by 0 bases, J by 4 bases, and the region joining them spans 9 bases. Counted from cysteine to phenylalanine, this CDR3 has 14 amino acids. This entry keeps only the CDR3 DNA: 42 bases, framed from base 1. CDR1 and CDR2, per the germline V gene, are SGDLS and YYNGEE. The full variable domain, completed from the reference TRBV9 and TRBJ2-3 proteins outside the CDR3, reads DSGVTQTPKHLITATGQRVTLRCSPRSGDLSVYWYQQSLDQGLQFLIQYYNGEERAKGNILERFSAQQFPDLHSELNLSSLELGDSALYFCASSVVPYSDTQYFGPGTRLTVL.